This T cell receptor beta chain comes out of a study of identical twins. TCRdb re-derived calls from the 5' RACE reads in MiXCR, one entry per CDR3 protein. In the table there are approximately 210,000 distinct CDR3 sequences, about 15% of which are singletons. This clonotype was observed a handful of times. Germline CDR1 reads MNHEY; CDR2 reads SVGAGI. V shed 4 bases and J shed 2 bases, with 11 bases lying between them. The CDR3 has 15 amino acids. These data were also reused for a study on T cells expressing NK-cell markers.

The clonotype originates from a woman younger than 35 in good health. Sequenced input: CD8+ T cells sorted from blood. The V and J genes are TRBV6-5 and TRBJ2-2, with TRBD1 as a possible D gene (5 bases). The CDR3 spells CASSLYQGNTGELFF. CDR3 sequence (DNA): TGTGCCAGCAGTTTGTATCAGGGCAACACCGGGGAGCTGTTTTTT.